This TCR beta chain was captured by sequencing in a study of long-term antiretroviral therapy in people with HIV. Runs used v3.0 of the immunoSEQ assay and were done at survey level. Data came from immunoSEQ multiplex PCR; TCRdb stores just in-frame clones and leaves some out. The sample consists of thousands of clones, around 77% of them appearing once. V shed 3 bases and J 7 bases; nucleotides not matched to a gene: 15. The V gene's germline CDR1 is LGHNA and CDR2 YNFKEQ. The length of the CDR3 is 17 residues. The source is a man aged 25-45 years with HIV. J is TRBJ2-1 and V is TRBV4-2, with 7 bases lining up with TRBD1. This sample comprised unsorted PBMCs, obtained 0.4 years before starting antiretroviral therapy. The CDR3 DNA follows: TGTGCCAGCAGCCATACTGTCGGGACAGCGGCCGGGAATGAGCAGTTCTTC. Its protein product is CASSHTVGTAAGNEQFF.